The subject of this entry is one T cell receptor (beta chain). This CDR3 spans 18 amino acids. CDR1 SGHVS and CDR2 FNYEAQ come from the germline V gene. V lost 5 bases, J lost 5 bases, and 26 bases lay in between. The sample comes from a study of shared T cell receptors in the human thymus. Produced via immunoSEQ multiplex PCR; TCRdb's table is partial and in-frame only. The sample yields around 67,000 clones, about 96% seen once. The source material was thymocytes. The chain links TRBV7-6 to TRBJ2-3; perhaps D is TRBD1 or TRBD2 (6 bases each). This receptor was identified in a human donor. CDR3 in amino acids: CASSLRRGGRSNLDTQYF. CDR3 nucleotides: TGTGCCAGCAGCCTTAGGCGAGGGGGGAGGAGTAACCTAGATACGCAGTATTTT.